The present entry profiles one T cell receptor (beta chain) with its context. Its antigen is unidentified. The source of the sample is a study of T cell responses to AZD1222 COVID-19 vaccine. The CDR3 extends over 15 amino acids. The V end lost 0 bases, the J end lost 2 bases, and 8 bases lay between the germline ends. CDR1 is MNHEY and CDR2 is SVGAGI in the germline V gene. Broader study findings: Two doses of AZD1222 preceded a rise in Spike-specific TCR breadth and depth. Mapped onto spike, vaccine-associated CD4 TCRs spanned it and were dominant at 160-218 and 743-854.

This table comes from immunoSEQ multiplex PCR, and its TCRdb copy is limited to in-frame clones, with some not included. The sample lists about 140,000 clones, about 90% occurring once. The V call is TRBV6-5, the J call TRBJ1-5; possible D gene TRBD1, 6 bases. The specimen was peripheral blood, collected 28 days after the second dose of the MenACWY control vaccine. The TCR was taken from an adult who received the MenACWY meningococcal vaccine as a control. The CDR3 region has the DNA TGTGCCAGCAGTTACTCGCCAGGGGGCAATCAGCCCCAGCATTTT. This gives the protein CASSYSPGGNQPQHF.